The clone carrying this T cell receptor (beta chain) has at least ten counts. Unique molecular identifiers were used to barcode this TCRbeta library. A single record per CDR3 protein comes from TCRdb applying MiXCR to the PCR reads. The sample lists about 420,000 distinct CDR3 sequences, under 13% occurring once. The V gene's germline CDR1 is DFQATT and CDR2 SNEGSKA (reference sequence). V lost 2 bases, J lost 5 bases, and 9 bases lay in between. The CDR3 runs 12 residues. The data belong to a study of T-cell reconstitution after alpha-beta-depleted transplantation in children. The chain joins TRBV20-1 to TRBJ1-2; weak D call: TRBD1 (5 bases). The TCR sequence derives from a human donor who donated a stem cell graft to a child with acute myeloid leukemia. The material was PBMCs from the stem cell graft donor, obtained from the stem cell graft. The CDR3 sequence is CSARQGVYGYTF. The CDR3 coding sequence is TGCAGTGCTAGACAGGGTGTATATGGCTACACCTTC.